A selection of T cell receptor beta chains follows, all from one sample in a study of T-cell memory formation after mild COVID-19. TCRdb used MiXCR to reprocess the 5' RACE reads, holding one entry per CDR3 protein. The repertoire holds roughly 110,000 distinct CDR3 sequences, with 22% as singletons. The sequenced material came from PBMCs or a T cell subset sorted from them (not recorded which). The receptors were gathered from a man between 18 and 35 years old who had mild COVID-19 (a few samples of this study predate the infection). Cell type and time point are not known. CDR3s include the opening cysteine and the closing phenylalanine or tryptophan. A D gene is named only where the DNA matches it firmly. Only some rows state a clone size, as once, few, many or a class for expanded clones.

TRBV25-1,NA,NA,TRBJ2-1,TGTGCCAGCGGCCGGGGCCCCAGCGCCTACAATGAGCAGTTCTTC,CASGRGPSAYNEQFF
TRBV4-1,few,TRBD2,TRBJ2-2,TGCGCCAGCAGCCAAGAATCGACTCGGACTAGCGGTTCGAACACCGGGGAGCTGTTTTTT,CASSQESTRTSGSNTGELFF
TRBV29-1,few,NA,TRBJ1-2,TGCAGCGTTGGGCCGGACCCCTATGGCTACACCTTC,CSVGPDPYGYTF
TRBV4-1,few,TRBD1,TRBJ1-2,TGCGCCAGCAGCCAAGATTTGACAGGGAACTATGGCTACACCTTC,CASSQDLTGNYGYTF
TRBV5-5,NA,NA,TRBJ2-2,TGTGCCAGCAGACTTGGCCTGTTTCCCATCCTGAACACCGGGGAGCTGTTTTTT,CASRLGLFPILNTGELFF
TRBV7-9,NA,NA,TRBJ2-1,TGTGCCAGCAGCTTGGGGATATCGAGATACAATGAGCAGTTCTTC,CASSLGISRYNEQFF
TRBV4-1,NA,TRBD1,TRBJ1-1,TGCGCCAGCAGCCAAGAGACAGGGGCCTTTGAAGCTTTCTTT,CASSQETGAFEAFF
TRBV2,few,NA,TRBJ2-2,TGTGCCAGCAGGGTCAGGGAGGCCGGGGAGCTGTTTTTT,CASRVREAGELFF
TRBV10-3,NA,NA,TRBJ1-2,TGTGCCATCAGTGGGGAAGGTGGCGGATCCTACTATGGCTACACCTTC,CAISGEGGGSYYGYTF
TRBV27,few,NA,TRBJ2-7,TGTGCCAGCAGTTTAATCAGGGGAGCTCATGAGCAGTACTTC,CASSLIRGAHEQYF
TRBV29-1,NA,NA,TRBJ2-3,TGCAGCGTTCCGGTAGCGAGCACAGATACGCAGTATTTT,CSVPVASTDTQYF
TRBV29-1,NA,NA,TRBJ1-5,TGCAGCGTTCGAGGGGACCGCCTCGGGCAGCCCCAGCATTTT,CSVRGDRLGQPQHF
TRBV10-3,few,NA,TRBJ1-2,TGTGCCACCAGGGTCCGGGGGCGTTATGGCTACACCTTC,CATRVRGRYGYTF
TRBV7-3,few,NA,TRBJ2-5,TGTGCCAGCAGCCCAGACGCGGAGACCCAGTACTTC,CASSPDAETQYF
TRBV5-1,many,NA,TRBJ2-5,TGCGCCAGCAGCTACTCAGGGGCTTTAGAAGAGACCCAGTACTTC,CASSYSGALEETQYF
TRBV5-1,NA,NA,TRBJ2-1,TGCGCCAGCAGCTTGGCCGGGGGTAATGAGCAGTTCTTC,CASSLAGGNEQFF
TRBV19,NA,TRBD1,TRBJ1-5,TGTGCCAGTAGTATAGAATCGGGACAGGGCCAGCCCCAGCATTTT,CASSIESGQGQPQHF
TRBV4-3,few,TRBD1,TRBJ2-6,TGCGCCAGCAGCCAAGATCAGGCAGGGGGTTACGGGGCCAACGTCCTGACTTTC,CASSQDQAGGYGANVLTF
TRBV7-8,few,NA,TRBJ2-1,TGTGCCAGCAGCTTAGTTCCGGCCAATGAGCAGTTCTTC,CASSLVPANEQFF
TRBV12-3/TRBV12-4,few,NA,TRBJ1-2,TGTGCCAGCAGTTTAGTGCCAATTAACTATGGCTACACCTTC,CASSLVPINYGYTF
TRBV20-1,NA,TRBD2,TRBJ2-1,TGCAGTGCTAGAGCGACTAGCGGGGTCTCCTACAATGAGCAGTTCTTC,CSARATSGVSYNEQFF
TRBV7-3,few,TRBD2,TRBJ2-1,TGTGCCAGCAGCATACCGACTAGCGGGGGAGAAGATGAGCAGTTCTTC,CASSIPTSGGEDEQFF
TRBV12-3/TRBV12-4,NA,NA,TRBJ1-2,TGTGCCAGCAGTTTCAACTCATGGGCGGGGGGCGCTGGTGGCTACACCTTC,CASSFNSWAGGAGGYTF
TRBV29-1,NA,NA,TRBJ1-1,TGCAGCGGGAGGGTATTGAACACTGAAGCTTTCTTT,CSGRVLNTEAFF
TRBV6-2/TRBV6-3,NA,NA,TRBJ2-7,TGTGCCAGCCGGACAGCCGCCTACGAGCAGTACTTC,CASRTAAYEQYF
TRBV29-1,NA,NA,TRBJ1-1,TGCAGCGTTGGTATGGCTGAAGCTTTCTTT,CSVGMAEAFF
TRBV27,NA,TRBD1,TRBJ1-5,TGTGCCAGCGGACCCGGGACAGGGGACGAAAGTCAGCCCCAGCATTTT,CASGPGTGDESQPQHF
TRBV7-9,few,NA,TRBJ2-5,TGTGCCAGCACCACCCCGGGGGAAGGGGGTCAAGAGACCCAGTACTTC,CASTTPGEGGQETQYF
TRBV12-3/TRBV12-4,NA,TRBD1,TRBJ2-5,TGTGCCAGCAGCCCACCCCGGGACAGGGGAGTTGAGACCCAGTACTTC,CASSPPRDRGVETQYF
TRBV27,NA,TRBD1,TRBJ1-2,TGTGCCAGCAGTACCGGGACAGGGGGTTCTGGCTACACCTTC,CASSTGTGGSGYTF
TRBV6-5,NA,TRBD1,TRBJ1-2,TGTGCCAGCAGCAACAGGGGAGATGGCTTCTATGGCTACACCTTC,CASSNRGDGFYGYTF
TRBV3-1,NA,NA,TRBJ1-4,TGTGCCAGCAGCCGAGGTTACAGAGACCTTGCAACTAATGAAAAACTGTTTTTT,CASSRGYRDLATNEKLFF
TRBV4-1,NA,TRBD1,TRBJ2-2,TGCGCCAGCAGCCGACTTTTGGGACAGGGAAGGACCGGGGAGCTGTTTTTT,CASSRLLGQGRTGELFF
TRBV24-1,few,TRBD2,TRBJ2-1,TGTGCCACCAGTTCGGGGGGGCCCCACAATGAGCAGTTCTTC,CATSSGGPHNEQFF
TRBV28,NA,TRBD1,TRBJ1-5,TGTGCCAGCAGCCCGGACAGGGTTTCGAGCAATCAGCCCCAGCATTTT,CASSPDRVSSNQPQHF
TRBV9,NA,TRBD1,TRBJ2-1,TGTGCCAGCAGCGTAGGACAGGGCTCCTACAATGAGCAGTTCTTC,CASSVGQGSYNEQFF
TRBV7-9,few,NA,TRBJ2-1,TGTGCCAGCAGCCCGTTACATTGGTCCTACAATGAGCAGTTCTTC,CASSPLHWSYNEQFF
TRBV20-1,many,NA,TRBJ2-2,TGCAGTGCTAGAGATAAAGGGGACACCGGGGAGCTGTTTTTT,CSARDKGDTGELFF
TRBV4-1,NA,NA,TRBJ1-1,TGCGCCAGCAGCCAAGTTAGGGTGGAAGGGGAAGCTTTCTTT,CASSQVRVEGEAFF
TRBV5-1,NA,NA,TRBJ2-3,TGCGCCAGCAGCCCCCGTCGGTTGAACACAGATACGCAGTATTTT,CASSPRRLNTDTQYF
TRBV5-1,many,TRBD1,TRBJ1-1,TGCGCCAGCAGCGAACCGGGACAGGGGATCGTTGACACTGAAGCTTTCTTT,CASSEPGQGIVDTEAFF
TRBV15,NA,NA,TRBJ1-6,TGTGCCACCAGCAGAGATGGGGACCGAGTCGGAGCACCCCTCCACTTT,CATSRDGDRVGAPLHF
TRBV4-3,many,TRBD2,TRBJ2-3,TGCGCCAGCAGCCAAGGCTTTTACGCTAGCGGGGTGGCAGATACGCAGTATTTT,CASSQGFYASGVADTQYF